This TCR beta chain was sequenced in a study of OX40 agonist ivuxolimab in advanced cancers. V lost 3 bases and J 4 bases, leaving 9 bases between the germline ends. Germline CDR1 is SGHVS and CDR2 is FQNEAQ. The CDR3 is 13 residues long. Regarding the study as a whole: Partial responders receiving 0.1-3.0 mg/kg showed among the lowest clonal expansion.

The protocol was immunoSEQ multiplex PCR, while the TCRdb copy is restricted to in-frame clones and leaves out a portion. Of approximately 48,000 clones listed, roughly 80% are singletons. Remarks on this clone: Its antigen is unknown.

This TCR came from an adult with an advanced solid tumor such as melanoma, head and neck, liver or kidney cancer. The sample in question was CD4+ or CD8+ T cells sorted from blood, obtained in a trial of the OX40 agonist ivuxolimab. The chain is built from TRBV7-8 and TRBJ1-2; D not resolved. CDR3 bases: TGTGCCAGCAGCTTGGCAGGCTCCTATGGCTACACCTTC. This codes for CASSLAGSYGYTF. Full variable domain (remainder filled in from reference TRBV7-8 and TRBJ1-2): GAGVSQSPRYKVAKRGQDVALRCDPISGHVSLFWYQQALGQGPEFLTYFQNEAQLDKSGLPSDRFFAERPEGSVSTLKIQRTQQEDSAVYLCASSLAGSYGYTFGSGTRLTVV.